The 9 T cell receptor beta chains below all came from one sample that was sequenced in a study of T cells in women clearing cervical HPV infection. Here immunoSEQ multiplex PCR was the method, and the copy in TCRdb shows in-frame clones only, minus some. The sample's table shows 15,000 to 20,000 clones. The sequenced sample consisted of blood buffy coat. The receptors were sampled from a woman aged 18 to 75 with a cervical HPV16 infection that either progressed to CIN3+ or cleared (not recorded which).

For this clone: The read stops 3 residues short of the end of the CDR3; the missing end is completed from the germline J gene. This sequence joins TRBV18 and TRBJ1-1, with D tentatively TRBD1 (6 bases). The CDR3 has 16 amino acids. V was pared by 5 bases and J by 0 bases, with 16 bases between. Germline CDR1 is KGHSH and CDR2 is LQKENI. The CDR3 sequence is CASSLLGQTMNTEAFF. The covered CDR3 bases are TGTGCCAGCTCATTATTGGGACAAACCATGAACACTGAA. Together with reference TRBV18 and TRBJ1-1, the CDR3 gives the full variable domain: NAGVMQNPRHLVRRRGQEARLRCSPMKGHSHVYWYRQLPEEGLKFMVYLQKENIIDESGMPKERFSAEFPKEGPSILRIQQVVRGDSAAYFCASSLLGQTMNTEAFFGQGTRLTVV.

Points on this clone: The sequence runs out 3 residues before the end of the CDR3; the remainder is reconstructed from the germline J gene. The chain combines TRBV20-1 with TRBJ1-3; the D is unclear. V was trimmed by 3 bases and J by 4 bases, leaving 13 bases between them. The germline V gene has CDR1 DFQATT and CDR2 SNEGSKA (reference sequence). There are 14 residues in the CDR3. The CDR3 region is CSASYVKGGNTIYF. The DNA read from the CDR3 is TGCAGTGCTAGTTACGTAAAAGGGGGAAACACC.

About this clone: The CDR3 end is not reached by the read, which stops 3 residues before it; the germline J gene fills it in. The rearrangement joins TRBV2 to TRBJ1-2; 10 bases align to TRBD1. The CDR3 contains 14 residues. Losses at the gene ends were 7 bases for V and 0 bases for J; bases not matched to a gene: 2. Germline lookup yields CDR1 SNHLY and CDR2 FYNNEI. The CDR3 bases that were read are TGTGCCAGCAAAGGACAGGGGGCTAACTATGGC. It encodes CASKGQGANYG. The CDR3, in full, reads CASKGQGANYGYTF. The variable domain in full, with the rest retrieved from reference TRBV2 and TRBJ1-2, is EPEVTQTPSHQVTQMGQEVILRCVPISNHLYFYWYRQILGQKVEFLVSFYNNEISEKSEIFDDQFSVERPDGSNFTLKIRSTKLEDSAMYFCASKGQGANYGYTFGSGTRLTVV.

On this clone: Sequencing ends 3 residues short of the CDR3 end; the germline J gene provides the rest. The rearrangement links TRBV5-4 to TRBJ2-1, with 7 bases lining up with TRBD1. The V gene's germline CDR1 is SGHNT and CDR2 YYREEE (reference sequence). V gave up 4 bases and J gave up 5 bases; unmatched junction bases: 3. This CDR3 is built from 13 residues. CDR3 region: CASSLGTDNEQFF. The CDR3 bases that were read are TGTGCCAGCAGCCTAGGGACAGACAATGAG.

About this clone itself: Germline is not matched at one junction end, which may reflect a read error. The CDR3 goes on 3 residues after the read ends, and that part is filled in from the germline J gene. The chain carries TRBV18 and TRBJ2-2; possible D gene TRBD2, 6 bases. Germline V CDR1 and CDR2: KGHSH, LQKENI. The CDR3 runs 16 residues. CDR3 bases read: TGTGCCAGCCCGCCTCACGGTCTGACTAACACCGGGGGG. Translating gives CASPPHGLTNTGG. The CDR3 in its entirety is CASPPHGLTNTGGLFF.

Regarding this clone: The missing CDR3 end, 3 residues past where the read stops, is filled in from the germline J gene. The genes are TRBV19 and TRBJ1-6; possibly TRBD1 for D (6 bases). Germline CDR1 is LNHDA and CDR2 is SQIVND (reference sequence). This CDR3 has 17 residues. Trimming removed 7 bases from V and 4 bases from J, with 20 bases in between. The DNA read from the CDR3 is TGTGCCAGTAAAGACCGGGACACATGGAAATATAATTCACCC. It yields the protein CASKDRDTWKYNSP. The entire CDR3 sequence reads CASKDRDTWKYNSPLHF.

To note about this clone: The CDR3 end falls 3 residues outside the read, so it is completed with the germline J gene. J is TRBJ1-4 and V is TRBV19; D is uncertain. Germline V gene data show CDR1 as LNHDA and CDR2 as SQIVND (reference sequence). This CDR3 contains 11 residues. CDR3 sequence: CASSIGNKLFF. CDR3 bases read: TGTGCCAGTAGTATTGGCAATAAA.

As concerns this clone: The sequence runs out 3 residues before the end of the CDR3; the remainder is reconstructed from the germline J gene. The rearrangement uses TRBV3-1 (or the pseudogene TRBV3-2) and TRBJ2-7, with TRBD2 identical over 12 bases. After removal of 2 bases from V and 5 bases from J, the junction contained 7 bases not matched to a gene. The length of the CDR3 is 16 residues. Germline CDR1 LGHDT, CDR2 YNNKEL (reference sequence). The part of the CDR3 DNA that was read is TGTGCCAGCAGCCAACGGACTAGCGGGGAGGGTGACGAG. It translates to CASSQRTSGEGDE. The whole CDR3 reads CASSQRTSGEGDEQYF.

A remark on this clone: The read halts 3 residues ahead of the CDR3 end, with the missing end drawn from the germline J gene. The gene calls are TRBV2 and TRBJ2-6; D is ambiguous. This CDR3 has 14 residues. V shed 8 bases and J shed 0 bases, with 8 bases lying between them. Germline-derived CDR1 and CDR2 are SNHLY and FYNNEI. CDR3 region: CASFFNSGANVLTF. Incomplete CDR3 DNA: TGTGCCAGCTTTTTTAACTCTGGGGCCAACGTC.